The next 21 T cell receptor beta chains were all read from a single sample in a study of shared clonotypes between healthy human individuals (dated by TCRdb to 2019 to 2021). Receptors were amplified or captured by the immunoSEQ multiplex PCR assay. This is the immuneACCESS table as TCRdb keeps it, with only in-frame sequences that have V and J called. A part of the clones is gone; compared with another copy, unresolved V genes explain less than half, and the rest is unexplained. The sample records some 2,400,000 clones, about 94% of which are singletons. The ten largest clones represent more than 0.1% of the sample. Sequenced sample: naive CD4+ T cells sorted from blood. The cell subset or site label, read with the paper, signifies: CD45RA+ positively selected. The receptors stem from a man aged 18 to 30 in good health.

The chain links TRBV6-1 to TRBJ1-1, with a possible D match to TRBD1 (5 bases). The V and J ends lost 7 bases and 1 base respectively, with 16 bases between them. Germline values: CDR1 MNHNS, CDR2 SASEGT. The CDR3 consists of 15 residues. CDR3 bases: TGTGCCAGCACCAAGGTCCAGGGCCAGAACACTGAAGCTTTCTTT. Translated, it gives CASTKVQGQNTEAFF.

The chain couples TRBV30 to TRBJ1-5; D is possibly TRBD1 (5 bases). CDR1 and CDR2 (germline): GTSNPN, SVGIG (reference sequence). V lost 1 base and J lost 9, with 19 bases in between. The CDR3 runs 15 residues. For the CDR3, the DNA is TGTGCCTGGAGTGACGGGAACCAGGGTGCGGGGCCCCAGCATTTT. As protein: CAWSDGNQGAGPQHF.

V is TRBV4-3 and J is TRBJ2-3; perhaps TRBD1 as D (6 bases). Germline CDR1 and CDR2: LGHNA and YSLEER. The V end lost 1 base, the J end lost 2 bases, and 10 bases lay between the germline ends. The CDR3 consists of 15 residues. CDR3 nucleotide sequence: TGCGCCAGCAGCCAAGGGGACAAACACACAGATACGCAGTATTTT. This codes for CASSQGDKHTDTQYF.

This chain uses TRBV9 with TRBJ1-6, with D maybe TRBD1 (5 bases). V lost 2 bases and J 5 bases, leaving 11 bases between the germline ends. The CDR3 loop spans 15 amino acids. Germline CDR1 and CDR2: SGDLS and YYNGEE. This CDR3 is CASSVGANDNSPLHF. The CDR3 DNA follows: TGTGCCAGCAGCGTTGGGGCCAATGATAATTCACCCCTCCACTTT.

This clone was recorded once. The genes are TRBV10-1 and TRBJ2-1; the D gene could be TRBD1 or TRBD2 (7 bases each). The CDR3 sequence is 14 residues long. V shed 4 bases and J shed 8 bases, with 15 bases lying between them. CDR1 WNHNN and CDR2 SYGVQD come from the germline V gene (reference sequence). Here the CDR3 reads CASSALQGRDEQFF. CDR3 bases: TGCGCCAGCAGTGCTCTACAGGGGAGGGATGAGCAGTTCTTC.

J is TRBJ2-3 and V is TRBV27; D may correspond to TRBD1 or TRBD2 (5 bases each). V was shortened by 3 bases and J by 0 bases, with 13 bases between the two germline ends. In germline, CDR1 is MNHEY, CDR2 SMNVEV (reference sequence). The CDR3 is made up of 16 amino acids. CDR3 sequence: CASSFIEGRSTDTQYF. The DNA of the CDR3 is TGTGCCAGCAGTTTTATTGAGGGACGGAGCACAGATACGCAGTATTTT.

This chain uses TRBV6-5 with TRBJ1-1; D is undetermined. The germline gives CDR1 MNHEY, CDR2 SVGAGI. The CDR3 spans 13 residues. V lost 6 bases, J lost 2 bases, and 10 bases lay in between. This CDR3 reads CASSIQLNTEAFF. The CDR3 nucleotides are TGTGCCAGCAGCATCCAGCTTAACACTGAAGCTTTCTTT.

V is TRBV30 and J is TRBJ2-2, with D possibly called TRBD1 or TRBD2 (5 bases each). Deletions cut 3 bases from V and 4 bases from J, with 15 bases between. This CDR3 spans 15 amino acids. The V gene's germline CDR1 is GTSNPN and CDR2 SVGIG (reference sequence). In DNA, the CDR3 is TGTGCCTGGAGCCCAATGGGACCTTCCACCGGGGAGCTGTTTTTT. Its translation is CAWSPMGPSTGELFF.

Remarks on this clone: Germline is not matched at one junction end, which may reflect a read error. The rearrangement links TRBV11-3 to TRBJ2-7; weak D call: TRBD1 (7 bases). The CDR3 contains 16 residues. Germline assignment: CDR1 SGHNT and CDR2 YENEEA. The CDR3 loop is CASRLEGGQSTYEQYF. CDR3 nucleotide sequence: TGTGCCAGCAGATTAGAGGGGGGACAGTCCACCTACGAGCAGTACTTC. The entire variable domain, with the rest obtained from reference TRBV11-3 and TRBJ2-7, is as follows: EAGVVQSPRYKIIEKKQPVAFWCNPISGHNTLYWYLQNLGQGPELLIRYENEEAVDDSQLPKDRFSAERLKGVDSTLKIQPAELGDSAVYLCASRLEGGQSTYEQYFGPGTRLTVT.

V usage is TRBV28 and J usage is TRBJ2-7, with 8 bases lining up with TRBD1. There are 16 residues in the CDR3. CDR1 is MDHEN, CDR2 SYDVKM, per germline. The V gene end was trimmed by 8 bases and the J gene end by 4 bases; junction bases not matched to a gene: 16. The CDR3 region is CASYPIGAGGRYEQYF. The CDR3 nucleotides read TGTGCCAGCTATCCCATCGGGGCAGGGGGCCGGTACGAGCAGTACTTC.

The CDR3 here is CASSGDLASSSSYNEQFF. CDR3 in DNA: TGTGCCAGCAGTGGCGATTTAGCTAGCAGCAGCTCCTACAATGAGCAGTTCTTC. V usage is TRBV2 and J usage is TRBJ2-1; a weak D match, TRBD2 (5 bases). In germline, CDR1 is SNHLY, CDR2 FYNNEI. This CDR3 spans 18 amino acids. V was trimmed by 4 bases and J by 0 bases, leaving 19 bases between them.

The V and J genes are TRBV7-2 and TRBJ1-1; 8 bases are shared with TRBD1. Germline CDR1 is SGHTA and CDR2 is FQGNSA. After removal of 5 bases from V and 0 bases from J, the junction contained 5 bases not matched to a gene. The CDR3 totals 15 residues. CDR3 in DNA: TGTGCCAGCAGCGCGGGGACAGGTCTGAACACTGAAGCTTTCTTT. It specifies CASSAGTGLNTEAFF.

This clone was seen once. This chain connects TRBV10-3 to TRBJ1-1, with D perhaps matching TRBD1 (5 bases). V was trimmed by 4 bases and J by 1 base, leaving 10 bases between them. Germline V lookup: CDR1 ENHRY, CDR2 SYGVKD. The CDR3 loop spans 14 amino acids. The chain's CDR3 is CAISVGAGNTEAFF. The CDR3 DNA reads TGTGCCATCAGTGTCGGGGCTGGGAACACTGAAGCTTTCTTT.

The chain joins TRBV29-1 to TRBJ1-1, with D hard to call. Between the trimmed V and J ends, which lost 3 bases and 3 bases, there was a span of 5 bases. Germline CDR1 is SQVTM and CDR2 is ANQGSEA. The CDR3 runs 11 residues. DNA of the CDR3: TGCAGCGTTGAGGGAGACACTGAAGCTTTCTTT. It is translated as CSVEGDTEAFF.

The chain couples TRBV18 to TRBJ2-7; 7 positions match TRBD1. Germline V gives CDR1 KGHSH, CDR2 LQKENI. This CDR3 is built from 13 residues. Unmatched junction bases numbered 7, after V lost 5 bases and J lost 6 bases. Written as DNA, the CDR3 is TGTGCCAGCTCAGACCGGGACAGAGGCGAGCAGTACTTC. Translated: CASSDRDRGEQYF.

Written as DNA, the CDR3 is TGTGCCAGCAGCGGGGATGGGTCCTCTGGAAACACCATATATTTT. Amino acids: CASSGDGSSGNTIYF. V and J are TRBV9 and TRBJ1-3; D gene ambiguous. The germline V and J ends were trimmed by 3 bases and 0 bases, with 10 bases remaining between them. This CDR3 is 15 amino acids long. Germline CDR1 SGDLS, CDR2 YYNGEE.

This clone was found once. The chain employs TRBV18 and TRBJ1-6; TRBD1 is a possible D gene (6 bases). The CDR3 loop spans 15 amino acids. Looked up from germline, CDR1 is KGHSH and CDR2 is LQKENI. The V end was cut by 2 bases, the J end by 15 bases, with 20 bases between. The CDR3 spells CASSPGGQGKFLLHF. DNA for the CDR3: TGTGCCAGCTCACCAGGGGGGCAGGGGAAGTTTCTCCTCCACTTT.

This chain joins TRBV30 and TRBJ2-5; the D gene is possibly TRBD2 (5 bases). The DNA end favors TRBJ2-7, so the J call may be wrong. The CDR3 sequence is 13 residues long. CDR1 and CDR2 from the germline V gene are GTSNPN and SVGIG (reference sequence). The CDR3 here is CASTRDPPYEQYF. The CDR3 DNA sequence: TGTGCCTCAACCCGGGATCCCCCGTACGAGCAGTACTTC.

The CDR3: CASSSQDPSNQPQHF. The CDR3 region has the DNA TGTGCCAGCAGCTCGCAGGACCCTAGCAATCAGCCCCAGCATTTT. The chain joins TRBV7-9 to TRBJ1-5, with D hard to call. This CDR3 contains 15 residues. V lost 4 bases and J lost 0, with 10 bases in between. Germline V gene sequence: CDR1 SEHNR, CDR2 FQNEAQ (reference sequence).

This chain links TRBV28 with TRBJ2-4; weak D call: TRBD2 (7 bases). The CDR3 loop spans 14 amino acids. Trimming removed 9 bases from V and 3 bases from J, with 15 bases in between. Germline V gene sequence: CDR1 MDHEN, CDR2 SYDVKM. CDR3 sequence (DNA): TGTGCCAGTAGGGGGGGGAAAGGCAAAAACATTCAGTACTTC. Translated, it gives CASRGGKGKNIQYF.

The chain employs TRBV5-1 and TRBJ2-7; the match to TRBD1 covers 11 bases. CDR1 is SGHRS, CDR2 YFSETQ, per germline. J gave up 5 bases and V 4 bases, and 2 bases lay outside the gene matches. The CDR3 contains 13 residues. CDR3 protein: CASSEDRGHEQYF. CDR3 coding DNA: TGCGCCAGCAGCGAGGACAGGGGGCACGAGCAGTACTTC. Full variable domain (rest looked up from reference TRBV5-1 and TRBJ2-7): KAGVTQTPRYLIKTRGQQVTLSCSPISGHRSVSWYQQTPGQGLQFLFEYFSETQRNKGNFPGRFSGRQFSNSRSEMNVSTLELGDSALYLCASSEDRGHEQYFGPGTRLTVT.